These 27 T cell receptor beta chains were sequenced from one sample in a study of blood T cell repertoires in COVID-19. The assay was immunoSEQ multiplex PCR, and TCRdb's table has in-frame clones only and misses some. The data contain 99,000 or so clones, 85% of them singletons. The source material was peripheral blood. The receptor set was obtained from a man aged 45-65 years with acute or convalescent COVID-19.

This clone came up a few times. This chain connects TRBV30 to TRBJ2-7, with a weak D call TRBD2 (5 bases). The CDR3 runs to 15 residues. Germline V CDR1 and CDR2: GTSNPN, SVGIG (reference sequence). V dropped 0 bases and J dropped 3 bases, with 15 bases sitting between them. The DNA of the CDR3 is TGTGCCTGGAGTGTAACGTCGGCAGCGGTCTACGAGCAGTACTTC. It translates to CAWSVTSAAVYEQYF.

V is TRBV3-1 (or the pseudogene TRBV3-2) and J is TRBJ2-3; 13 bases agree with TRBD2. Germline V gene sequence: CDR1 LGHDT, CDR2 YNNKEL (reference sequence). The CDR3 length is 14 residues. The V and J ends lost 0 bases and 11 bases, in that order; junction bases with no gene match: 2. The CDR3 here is CASSQDRTSGGQYF. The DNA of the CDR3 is TGTGCCAGCAGCCAAGATCGGACTAGCGGGGGGCAGTATTTT.

CDR3 in amino acids: CASSQDFGGISGNTIYF. The CDR3 DNA is TGCGCCAGCAGCCAAGATTTTGGGGGCATCTCTGGAAACACCATATATTTT. The chain is built from TRBV4-1 and TRBJ1-3, with a weak D call TRBD1 (6 bases). The CDR3 is 17 residues long. Trimming removed 0 bases from V and 0 bases from J, with 12 bases in between. CDR1 MGHRA and CDR2 YSYEKL come from the germline V gene.

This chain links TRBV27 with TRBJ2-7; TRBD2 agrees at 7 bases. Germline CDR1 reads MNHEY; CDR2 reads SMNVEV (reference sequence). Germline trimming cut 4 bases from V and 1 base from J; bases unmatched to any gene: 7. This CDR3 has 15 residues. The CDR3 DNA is TGTGCCAGCAGTTCCCGGCCTAGCGGATCCTACGAGCAGTACTTC. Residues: CASSSRPSGSYEQYF.

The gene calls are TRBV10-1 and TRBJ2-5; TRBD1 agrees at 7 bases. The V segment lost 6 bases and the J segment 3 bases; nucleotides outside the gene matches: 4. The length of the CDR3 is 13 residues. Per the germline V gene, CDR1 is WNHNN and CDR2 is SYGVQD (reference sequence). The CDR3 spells CASSRGSEETQYF. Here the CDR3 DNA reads TGCGCCAGCAGCAGGGGGTCGGAAGAGACCCAGTACTTC.

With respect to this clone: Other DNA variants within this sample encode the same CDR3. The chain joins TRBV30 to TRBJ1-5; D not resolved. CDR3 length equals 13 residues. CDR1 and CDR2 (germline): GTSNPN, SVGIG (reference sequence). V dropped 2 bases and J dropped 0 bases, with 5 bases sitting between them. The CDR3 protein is CAWSLSSNQPQHF. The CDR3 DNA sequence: TGTGCCTGGAGTCTTAGTAGCAATCAGCCCCAGCATTTT.

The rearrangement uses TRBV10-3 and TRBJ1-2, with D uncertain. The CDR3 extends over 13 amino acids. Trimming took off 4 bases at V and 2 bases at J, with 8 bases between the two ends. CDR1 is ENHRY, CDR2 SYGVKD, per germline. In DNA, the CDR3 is TGTGCCATCAGTGCACTGAGGAACTATGGCTACACCTTC. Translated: CAISALRNYGYTF.

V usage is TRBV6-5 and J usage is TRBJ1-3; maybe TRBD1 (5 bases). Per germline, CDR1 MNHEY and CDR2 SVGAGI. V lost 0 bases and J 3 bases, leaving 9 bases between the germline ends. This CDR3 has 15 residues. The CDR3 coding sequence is TGTGCCAGCAGTTACTCTGGCAGGGTTGGAAACACCATATATTTT. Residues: CASSYSGRVGNTIYF.

CDR3 loop: CASSPEQGRGPQHF. The DNA for the CDR3 is TGTGCCAGCTCACCCGAACAGGGGCGGGGGCCCCAGCATTTT. This chain links TRBV18 with TRBJ1-5; the match to TRBD1 covers 7 bases. Unmatched junction bases numbered 8, after V lost 3 bases and J lost 9 bases. There are 14 residues in the CDR3. Looked up from germline, CDR1 is KGHSH and CDR2 is LQKENI.

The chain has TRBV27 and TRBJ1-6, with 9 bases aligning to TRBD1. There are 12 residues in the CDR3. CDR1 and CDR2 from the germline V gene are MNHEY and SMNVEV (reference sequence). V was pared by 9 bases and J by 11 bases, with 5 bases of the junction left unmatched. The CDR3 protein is CASRQGVTPLHF. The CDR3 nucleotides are TGTGCCAGTAGACAGGGGGTGACACCCCTCCACTTT.

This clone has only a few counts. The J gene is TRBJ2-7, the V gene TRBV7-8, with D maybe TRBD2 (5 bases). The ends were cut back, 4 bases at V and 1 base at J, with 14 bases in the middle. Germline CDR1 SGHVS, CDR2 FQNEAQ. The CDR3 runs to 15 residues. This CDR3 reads CASSWRSGKSYEQYF. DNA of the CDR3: TGTGCCAGCAGCTGGAGGTCGGGCAAATCCTACGAGCAGTACTTC.

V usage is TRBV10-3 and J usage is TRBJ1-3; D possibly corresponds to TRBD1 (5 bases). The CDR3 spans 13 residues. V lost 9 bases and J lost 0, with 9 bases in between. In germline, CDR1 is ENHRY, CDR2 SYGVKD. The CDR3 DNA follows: TGTGCCATTAGGGGTTCCTCTGGAAACACCATATATTTT. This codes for CAIRGSSGNTIYF.

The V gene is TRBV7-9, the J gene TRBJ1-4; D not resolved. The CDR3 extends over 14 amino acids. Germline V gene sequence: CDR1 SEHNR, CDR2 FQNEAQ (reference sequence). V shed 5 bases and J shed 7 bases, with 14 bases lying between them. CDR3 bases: TGTGCCAGCAGCCCCGCGGCGGGTGTTGAAAAACTGTTTTTT. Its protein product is CASSPAAGVEKLFF.

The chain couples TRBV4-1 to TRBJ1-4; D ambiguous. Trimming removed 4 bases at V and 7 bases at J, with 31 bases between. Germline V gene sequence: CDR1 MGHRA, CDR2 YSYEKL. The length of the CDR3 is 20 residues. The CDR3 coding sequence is TGCGCCAGCAGCCGGAAGCGATCCGCGTATGGCCGAGGTCTTAGTGAAAAACTGTTTTTT. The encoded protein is CASSRKRSAYGRGLSEKLFF.

CDR3: CASSPGGASYEQYF. The CDR3, as DNA: TGTGCCAGCTCACCCGGGGGGGCCTCCTACGAGCAGTACTTC. The chain has TRBV18 and TRBJ2-7; 8 nucleotides match TRBD2. This CDR3 has 14 residues. The junction had 1 base not matched to a gene; V was cut back by 3 bases and J by 0 bases. Germline CDR1 reads KGHSH; CDR2 reads LQKENI.

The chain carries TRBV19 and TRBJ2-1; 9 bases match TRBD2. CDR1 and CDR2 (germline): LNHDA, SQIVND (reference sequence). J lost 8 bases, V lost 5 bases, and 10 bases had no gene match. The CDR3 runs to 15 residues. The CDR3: CASSPLAGKSDEQFF. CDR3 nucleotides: TGTGCCAGTAGTCCTCTAGCGGGAAAATCGGATGAGCAGTTCTTC. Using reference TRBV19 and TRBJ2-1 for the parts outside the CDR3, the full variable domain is DGGITQSPKYLFRKEGQNVTLSCEQNLNHDAMYWYRQDPGQGLRLIYYSQIVNDFQKGDIAEGYSVSREKKESFPLTVTSAQKNPTAFYLCASSPLAGKSDEQFFGPGTRLTVL.

The CDR3 region has the DNA TGTGCCAGCAGCCCCTCTAGCGGCCAAGAGACCCAGTACTTC. It yields the protein CASSPSSGQETQYF. The chain uses TRBV7-9 and TRBJ2-5, with TRBD2 matching 7 bases. From germline, CDR1 is SEHNR and CDR2 FQNEAQ (reference sequence). The CDR3 spans 14 residues. The ends lost 5 bases at V and 1 base at J; junction bases unmatched: 4.

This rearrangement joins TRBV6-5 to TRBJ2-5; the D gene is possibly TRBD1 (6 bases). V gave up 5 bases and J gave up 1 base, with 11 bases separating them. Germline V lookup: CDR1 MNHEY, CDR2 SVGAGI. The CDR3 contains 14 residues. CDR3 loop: CASSLGTTQETQYF. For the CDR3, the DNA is TGTGCCAGCAGTCTCGGGACAACCCAAGAGACCCAGTACTTC.

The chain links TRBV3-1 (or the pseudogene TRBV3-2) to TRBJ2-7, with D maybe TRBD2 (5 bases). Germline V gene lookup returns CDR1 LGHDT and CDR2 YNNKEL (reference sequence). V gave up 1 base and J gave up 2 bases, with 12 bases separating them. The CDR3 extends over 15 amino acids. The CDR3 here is CASSQALSGAYEQYF. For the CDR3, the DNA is TGTGCCAGCAGCCAAGCGTTGAGCGGCGCCTACGAGCAGTACTTC.

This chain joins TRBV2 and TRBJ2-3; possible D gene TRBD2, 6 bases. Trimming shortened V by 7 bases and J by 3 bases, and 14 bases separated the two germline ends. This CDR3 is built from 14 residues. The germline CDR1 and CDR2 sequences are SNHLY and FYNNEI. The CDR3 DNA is TGTGCCAGCATTTGGTCTAGCGAAACAGATACGCAGTATTTT. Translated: CASIWSSETDTQYF.

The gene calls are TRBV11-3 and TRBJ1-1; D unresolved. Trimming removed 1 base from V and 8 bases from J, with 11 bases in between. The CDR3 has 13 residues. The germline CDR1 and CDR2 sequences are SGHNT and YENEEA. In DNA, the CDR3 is TGTGCCAGCAGCTTAGGTCCCGGGAGGGAAGCTTTCTTT. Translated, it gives CASSLGPGREAFF.

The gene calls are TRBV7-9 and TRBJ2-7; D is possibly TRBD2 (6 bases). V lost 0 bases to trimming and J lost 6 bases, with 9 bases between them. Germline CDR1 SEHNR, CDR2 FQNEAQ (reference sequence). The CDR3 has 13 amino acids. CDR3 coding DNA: TGTGCCAGCAGCTTAGCCCACGGGGGCGAGCAGTACTTC. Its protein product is CASSLAHGGEQYF.

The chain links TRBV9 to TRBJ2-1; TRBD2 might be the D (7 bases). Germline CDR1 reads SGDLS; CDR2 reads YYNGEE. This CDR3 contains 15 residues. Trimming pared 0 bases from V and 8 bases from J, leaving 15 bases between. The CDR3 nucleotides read TGTGCCAGCAGCGTAGAAGGCGGGGGCTGGGATGAGCAGTTCTTC. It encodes CASSVEGGGWDEQFF. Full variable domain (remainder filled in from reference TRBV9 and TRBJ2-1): DSGVTQTPKHLITATGQRVTLRCSPRSGDLSVYWYQQSLDQGLQFLIQYYNGEERAKGNILERFSAQQFPDLHSELNLSSLELGDSALYFCASSVEGGGWDEQFFGPGTRLTVL.

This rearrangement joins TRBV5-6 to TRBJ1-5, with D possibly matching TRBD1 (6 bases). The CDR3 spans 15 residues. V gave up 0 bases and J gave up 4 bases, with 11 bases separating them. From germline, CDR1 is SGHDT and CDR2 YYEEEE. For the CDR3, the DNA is TGTGCCAGCAGCTTGGCCTCGACAGGTAATCAGCCCCAGCATTTT. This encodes CASSLASTGNQPQHF.

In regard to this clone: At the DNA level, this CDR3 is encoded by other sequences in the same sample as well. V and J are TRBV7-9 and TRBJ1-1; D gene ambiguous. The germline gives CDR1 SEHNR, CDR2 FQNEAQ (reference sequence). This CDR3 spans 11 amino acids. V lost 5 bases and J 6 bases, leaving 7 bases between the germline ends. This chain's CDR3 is CASSPGAEAFF. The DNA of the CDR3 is TGTGCCAGCAGCCCCGGGGCTGAAGCTTTCTTT.

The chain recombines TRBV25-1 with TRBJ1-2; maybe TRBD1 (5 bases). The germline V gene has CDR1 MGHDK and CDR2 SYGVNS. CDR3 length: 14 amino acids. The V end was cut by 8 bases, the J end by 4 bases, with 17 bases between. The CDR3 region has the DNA TGTGCCAGCGCCACGGAGGGGCAGAGCTATGGCTACACCTTC. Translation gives CASATEGQSYGYTF.

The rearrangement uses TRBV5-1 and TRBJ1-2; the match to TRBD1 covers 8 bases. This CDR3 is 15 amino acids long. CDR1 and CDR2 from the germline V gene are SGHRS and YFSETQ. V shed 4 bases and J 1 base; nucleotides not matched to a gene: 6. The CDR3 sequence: CASSDGQGGNYGYTF. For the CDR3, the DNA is TGCGCCAGCAGCGATGGACAGGGAGGTAACTATGGCTACACCTTC. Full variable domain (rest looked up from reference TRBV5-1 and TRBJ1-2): KAGVTQTPRYLIKTRGQQVTLSCSPISGHRSVSWYQQTPGQGLQFLFEYFSETQRNKGNFPGRFSGRQFSNSRSEMNVSTLELGDSALYLCASSDGQGGNYGYTFGSGTRLTVV.